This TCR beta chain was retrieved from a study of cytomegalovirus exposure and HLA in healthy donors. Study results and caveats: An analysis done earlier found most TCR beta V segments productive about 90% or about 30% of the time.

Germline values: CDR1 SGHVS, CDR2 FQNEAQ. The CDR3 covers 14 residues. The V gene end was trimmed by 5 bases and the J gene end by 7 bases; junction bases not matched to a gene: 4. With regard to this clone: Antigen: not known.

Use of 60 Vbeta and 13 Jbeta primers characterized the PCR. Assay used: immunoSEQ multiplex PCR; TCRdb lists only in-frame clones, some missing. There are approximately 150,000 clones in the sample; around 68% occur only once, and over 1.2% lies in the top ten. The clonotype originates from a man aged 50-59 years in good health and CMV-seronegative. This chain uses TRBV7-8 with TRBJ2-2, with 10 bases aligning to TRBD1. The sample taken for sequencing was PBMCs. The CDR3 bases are TGTGCCAGCAGCCCGGGACAGGGGTACGGGGAGCTGTTTTTT. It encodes CASSPGQGYGELFF.